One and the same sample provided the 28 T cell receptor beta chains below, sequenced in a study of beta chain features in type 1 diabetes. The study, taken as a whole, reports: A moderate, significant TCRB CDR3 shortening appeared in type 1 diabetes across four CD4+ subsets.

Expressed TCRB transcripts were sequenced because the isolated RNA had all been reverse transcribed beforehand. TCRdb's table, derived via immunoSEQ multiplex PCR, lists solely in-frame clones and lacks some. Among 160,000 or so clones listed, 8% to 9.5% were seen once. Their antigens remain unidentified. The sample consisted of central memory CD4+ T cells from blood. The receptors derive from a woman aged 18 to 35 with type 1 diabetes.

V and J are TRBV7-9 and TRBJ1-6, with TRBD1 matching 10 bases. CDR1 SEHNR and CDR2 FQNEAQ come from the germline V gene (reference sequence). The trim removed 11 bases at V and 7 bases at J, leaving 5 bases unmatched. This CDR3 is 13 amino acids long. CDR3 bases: TGTGCCGTAGGGACAGGGGAAAATTCACCCCTCCACTTT. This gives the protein CAVGTGENSPLHF. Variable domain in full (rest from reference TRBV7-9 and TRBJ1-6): DTGVSQNPRHKITKRGQNVTFRCDPISEHNRLYWYRQTLGQGPEFLTYFQNEAQLEKSRLLSDRFSAERPKGSFSTLEIQRTEQGDSAMYLCAVGTGENSPLHFGNGTRLTVT.

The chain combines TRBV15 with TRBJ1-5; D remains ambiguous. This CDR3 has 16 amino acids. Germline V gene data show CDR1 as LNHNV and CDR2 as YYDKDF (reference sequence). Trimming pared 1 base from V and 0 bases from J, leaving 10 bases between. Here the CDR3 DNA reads TGTGCCACCAGCAGAGTGACGGGAAATAGCAATCAGCCCCAGCATTTT. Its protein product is CATSRVTGNSNQPQHF.

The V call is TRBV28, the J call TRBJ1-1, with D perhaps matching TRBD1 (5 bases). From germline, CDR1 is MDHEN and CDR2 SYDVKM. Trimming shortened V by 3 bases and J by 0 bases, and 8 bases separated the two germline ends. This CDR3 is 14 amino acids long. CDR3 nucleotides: TGTGCCAGCAGTTTCCACAGGTTGAACACTGAAGCTTTCTTT. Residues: CASSFHRLNTEAFF.

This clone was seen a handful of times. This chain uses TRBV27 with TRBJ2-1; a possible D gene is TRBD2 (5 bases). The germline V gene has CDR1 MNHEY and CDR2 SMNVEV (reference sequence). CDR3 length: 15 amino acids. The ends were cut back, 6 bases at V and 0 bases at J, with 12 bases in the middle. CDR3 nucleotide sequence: TGTGCCAGCAGACAAGACTACCCCTCCTACAATGAGCAGTTCTTC. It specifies CASRQDYPSYNEQFF.

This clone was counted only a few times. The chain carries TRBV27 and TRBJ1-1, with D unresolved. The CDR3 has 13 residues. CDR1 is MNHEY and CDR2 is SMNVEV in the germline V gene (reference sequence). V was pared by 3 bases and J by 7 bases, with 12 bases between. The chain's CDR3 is CASSFFDRGEAFF. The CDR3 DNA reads TGTGCCAGCAGTTTCTTCGACCGAGGTGAAGCTTTCTTT.

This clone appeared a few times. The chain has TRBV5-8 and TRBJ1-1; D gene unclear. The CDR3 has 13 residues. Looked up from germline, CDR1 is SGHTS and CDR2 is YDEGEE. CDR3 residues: CADLVWANTEAFF. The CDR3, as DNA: TGTGCAGACCTCGTATGGGCGAACACTGAAGCTTTCTTT.

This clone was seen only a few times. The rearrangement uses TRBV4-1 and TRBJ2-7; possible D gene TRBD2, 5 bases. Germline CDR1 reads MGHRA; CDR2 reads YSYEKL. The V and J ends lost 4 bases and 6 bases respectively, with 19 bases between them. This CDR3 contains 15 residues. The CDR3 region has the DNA TGCGCCAGCAGCCGAGGGATTAACTTGTCGGGCGAGCAGTACTTC. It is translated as CASSRGINLSGEQYF.

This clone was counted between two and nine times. The CDR3 nucleotides are TGTGCCAGCAGCTCCCCATCCGGGACTGAACTGTTTTTT. This translates into CASSSPSGTELFF. The chain has TRBV9 and TRBJ1-4, with a weak D call TRBD1 (5 bases). CDR3 size: 13 residues. Trimming took 4 bases from V and 12 from J, leaving 16 bases between them. Germline CDR1 is SGDLS and CDR2 is YYNGEE.

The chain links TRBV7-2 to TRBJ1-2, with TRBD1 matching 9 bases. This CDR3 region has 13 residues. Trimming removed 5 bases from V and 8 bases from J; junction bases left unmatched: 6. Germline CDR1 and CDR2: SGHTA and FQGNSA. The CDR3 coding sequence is TGTGCCAGCAGCCAACAGGGGGCGCGGGGCTACACCTTC. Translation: CASSQQGARGYTF. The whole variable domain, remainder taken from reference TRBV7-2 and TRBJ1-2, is GAGVSQSPSNKVTEKGKDVELRCDPISGHTALYWYRQSLGQGLEFLIYFQGNSAPDKSGLPSDRFSAERTGGSVSTLTIQRTQQEDSAVYLCASSQQGARGYTFGSGTRLTVV.

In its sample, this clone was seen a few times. The CDR3 bases are TGTGCCAGCAGTTTACCCAGCGGCAGATCCTACAATGAGCAGTTCTTC. This translates into CASSLPSGRSYNEQFF. The V call is TRBV28, the J call TRBJ2-1; tentatively, D is TRBD2 (5 bases). Germline CDR1 MDHEN, CDR2 SYDVKM. The CDR3 contains 16 residues. With 2 bases removed from V and 1 base from J, the gap between germline ends came to 12 bases.

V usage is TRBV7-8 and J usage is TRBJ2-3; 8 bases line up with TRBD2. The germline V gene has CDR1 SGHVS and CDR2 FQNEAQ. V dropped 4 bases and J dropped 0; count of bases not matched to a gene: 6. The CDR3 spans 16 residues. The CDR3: CASSSRGGTSTDTQYF. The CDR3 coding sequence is TGTGCCAGCAGCTCCCGGGGGGGGACTAGCACAGATACGCAGTATTTT.

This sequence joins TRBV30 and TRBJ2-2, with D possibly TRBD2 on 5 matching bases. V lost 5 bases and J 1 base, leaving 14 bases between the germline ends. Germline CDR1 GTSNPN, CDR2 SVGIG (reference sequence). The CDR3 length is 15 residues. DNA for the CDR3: TGTGCCTGGGAACAAGGACTCTTGAACACCGGGGAGCTGTTTTTT. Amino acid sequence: CAWEQGLLNTGELFF.

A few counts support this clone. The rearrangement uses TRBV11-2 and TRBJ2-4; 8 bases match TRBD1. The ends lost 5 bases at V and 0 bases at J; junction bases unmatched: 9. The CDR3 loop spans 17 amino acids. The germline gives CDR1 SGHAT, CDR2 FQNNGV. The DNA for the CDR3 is TGTGCCAGCAGCCTCACCCAACAGGGGGGAGCCAAAAACATTCAGTACTTC. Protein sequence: CASSLTQQGGAKNIQYF.

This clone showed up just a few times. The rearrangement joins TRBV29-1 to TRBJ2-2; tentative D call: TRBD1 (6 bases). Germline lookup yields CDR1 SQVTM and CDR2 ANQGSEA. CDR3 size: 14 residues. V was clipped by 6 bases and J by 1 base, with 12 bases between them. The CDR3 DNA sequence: TGCAGCGTCTCAGGGGTATTGAACACCGGGGAGCTGTTTTTT. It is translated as CSVSGVLNTGELFF.

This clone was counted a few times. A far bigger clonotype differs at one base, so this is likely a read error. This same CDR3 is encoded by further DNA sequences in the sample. CDR3 residues: CASSLGGGEQFF. Here the CDR3 DNA reads TGTGCCAGCAGCTTAGGGGGGGGTGAGCAGTTCTTC. This chain uses TRBV7-3 with TRBJ2-1; TRBD2 agrees at 7 bases. V lost 2 bases to trimming and J lost 9 bases; unmatched junction nucleotides: 1. Germline V gene sequence: CDR1 SGHTA, CDR2 FQGTGA. This CDR3 contains 12 residues. The full variable domain, its missing parts supplied by reference TRBV7-3 and TRBJ2-1, is GAGVSQTPSNKVTEKGKYVELRCDPISGHTALYWYRQSLGQGPEFLIYFQGTGAADDSGLPNDRFFAVRPEGSVSTLKIQRTERGDSAVYLCASSLGGGEQFFGPGTRLTVL.

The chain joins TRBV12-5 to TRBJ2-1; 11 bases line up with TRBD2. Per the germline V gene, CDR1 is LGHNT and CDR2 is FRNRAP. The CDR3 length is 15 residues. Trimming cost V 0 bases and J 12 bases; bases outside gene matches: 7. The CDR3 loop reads CASGLVLAGVTSQFF. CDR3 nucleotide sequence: TGTGCTAGTGGTTTGGTACTAGCGGGAGTTACCTCGCAGTTCTTC.

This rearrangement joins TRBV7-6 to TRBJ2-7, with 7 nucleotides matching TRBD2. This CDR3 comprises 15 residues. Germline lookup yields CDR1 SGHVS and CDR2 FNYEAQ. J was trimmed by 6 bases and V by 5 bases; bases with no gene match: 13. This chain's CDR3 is CASSEMSGNLAEQYF. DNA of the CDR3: TGTGCCAGCAGCGAAATGAGCGGGAACCTCGCCGAGCAGTACTTC. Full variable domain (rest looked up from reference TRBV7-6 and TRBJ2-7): GAGVSQSPRYKVTKRGQDVALRCDPISGHVSLYWYRQALGQGPEFLTYFNYEAQQDKSGLPNDRFSAERPEGSISTLTIQRTEQRDSAMYRCASSEMSGNLAEQYFGPGTRLTVT.

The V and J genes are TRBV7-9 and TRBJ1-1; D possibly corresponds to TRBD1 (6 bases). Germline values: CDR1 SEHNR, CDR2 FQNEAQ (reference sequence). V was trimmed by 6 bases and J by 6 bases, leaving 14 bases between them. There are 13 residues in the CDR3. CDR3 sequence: CASRPPGGPEAFF. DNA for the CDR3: TGTGCCAGCAGACCCCCGGGGGGGCCTGAAGCTTTCTTT.

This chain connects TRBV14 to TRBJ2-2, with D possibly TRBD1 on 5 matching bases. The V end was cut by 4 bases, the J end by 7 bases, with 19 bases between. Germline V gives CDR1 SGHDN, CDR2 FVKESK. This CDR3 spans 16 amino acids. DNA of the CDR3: TGTGCCAGCAGCCCGATCGGGCACCCAGGGCGCGGGGAGCTGTTTTTT. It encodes CASSPIGHPGRGELFF.

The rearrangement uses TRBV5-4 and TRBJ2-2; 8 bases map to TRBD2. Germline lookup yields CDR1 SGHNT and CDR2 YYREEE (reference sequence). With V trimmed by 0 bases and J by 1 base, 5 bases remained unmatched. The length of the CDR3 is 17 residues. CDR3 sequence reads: CASSLDPLAVNTGELFF. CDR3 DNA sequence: TGTGCCAGCAGCTTGGACCCACTAGCGGTGAACACCGGGGAGCTGTTTTTT.

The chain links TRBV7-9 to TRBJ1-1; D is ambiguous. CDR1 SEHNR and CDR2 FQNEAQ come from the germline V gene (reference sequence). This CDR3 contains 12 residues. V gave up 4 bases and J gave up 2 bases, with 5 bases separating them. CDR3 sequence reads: CASSYINTEAFF. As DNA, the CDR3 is TGTGCCAGCAGCTACATAAACACTGAAGCTTTCTTT.

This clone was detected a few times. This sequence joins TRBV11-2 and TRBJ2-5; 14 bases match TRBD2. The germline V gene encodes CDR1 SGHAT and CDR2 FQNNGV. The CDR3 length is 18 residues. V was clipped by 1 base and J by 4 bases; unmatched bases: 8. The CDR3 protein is CASSLGAGTSGSSETQYF. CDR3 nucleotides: TGTGCCAGCAGCTTAGGAGCAGGGACTAGCGGGAGTTCAGAGACCCAGTACTTC.

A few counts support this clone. CDR3 loop: CASTSSTGSYGYTF. CDR3 nucleotide sequence: TGTGCCAGCACCTCTTCTACAGGAAGCTATGGCTACACCTTC. The chain joins TRBV5-8 to TRBJ1-2; a possible D gene is TRBD1 (5 bases). Deletions cut 6 bases from V and 4 bases from J, with 16 bases between. The CDR3 covers 14 residues. Per germline, CDR1 SGHTS and CDR2 YDEGEE.

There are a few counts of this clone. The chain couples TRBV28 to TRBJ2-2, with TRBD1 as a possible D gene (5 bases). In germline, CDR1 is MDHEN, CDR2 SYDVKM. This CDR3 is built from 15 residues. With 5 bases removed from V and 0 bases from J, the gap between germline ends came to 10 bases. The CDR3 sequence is CASSLTGANTGELFF. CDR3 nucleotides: TGTGCCAGCAGTCTTACAGGAGCGAACACCGGGGAGCTGTTTTTT.

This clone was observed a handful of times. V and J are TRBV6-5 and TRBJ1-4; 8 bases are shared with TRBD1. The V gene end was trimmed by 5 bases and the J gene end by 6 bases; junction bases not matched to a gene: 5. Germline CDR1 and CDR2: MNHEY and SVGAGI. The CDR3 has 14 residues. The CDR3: CASSPGQGDEKLFF. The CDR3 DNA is TGTGCCAGCAGTCCCGGACAGGGCGATGAAAAACTGTTTTTT.

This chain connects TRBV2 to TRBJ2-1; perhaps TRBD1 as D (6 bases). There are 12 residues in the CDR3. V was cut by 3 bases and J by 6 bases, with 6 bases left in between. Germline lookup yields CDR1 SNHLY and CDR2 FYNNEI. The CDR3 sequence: CASSEDSNEQFF. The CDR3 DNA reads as TGTGCCAGCAGTGAGGACAGCAATGAGCAGTTCTTC.

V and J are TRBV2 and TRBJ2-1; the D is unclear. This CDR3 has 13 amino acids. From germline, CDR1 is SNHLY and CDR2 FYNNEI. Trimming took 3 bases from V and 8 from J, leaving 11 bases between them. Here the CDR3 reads CASSDELSHEQFF. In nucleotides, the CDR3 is TGTGCCAGCAGTGATGAGTTAAGCCATGAGCAGTTCTTC. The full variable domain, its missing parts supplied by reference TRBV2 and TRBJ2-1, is EPEVTQTPSHQVTQMGQEVILRCVPISNHLYFYWYRQILGQKVEFLVSFYNNEISEKSEIFDDQFSVERPDGSNFTLKIRSTKLEDSAMYFCASSDELSHEQFFGPGTRLTVL.

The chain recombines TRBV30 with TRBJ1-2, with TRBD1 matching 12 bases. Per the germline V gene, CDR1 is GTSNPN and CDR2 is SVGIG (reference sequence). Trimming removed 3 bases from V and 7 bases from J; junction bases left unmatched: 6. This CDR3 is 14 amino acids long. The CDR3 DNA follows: TGTGCCTGGAGACCGGGACAGGGGGCGGGTGGCTACACCTTC. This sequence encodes CAWRPGQGAGGYTF.